This entry lists 27 T cell receptor beta chains sequenced from one sample in a study of blood T cells in healthy people across ages. PCR was performed a second time for about 7 to 12 cycles using a sample-barcoded 5' primer and a J-beta primer mix. Using its own MiXCR run on the 5' RACE reads, TCRdb lists one record per CDR3 protein. The sample holds 600,000 to 850,000 distinct CDR3 sequences, more than 40% seen once. Sequencing was carried out using blood. The receptors were gathered from a woman aged 55-70 years in good health.

The chain joins TRBV20-1 to TRBJ2-1; D may be TRBD1 (5 bases). TRBJ2-7 explains the end of the DNA better; the J call may be wrong. The CDR3 consists of 16 residues. Germline loops: CDR1 DFQATT, CDR2 SNEGSKA (reference sequence). CDR3 protein: CSASPRQPSSYNEQYF. CDR3 in DNA: TGCAGTGCTAGTCCTCGACAGCCCAGCTCCTACAATGAGCAGTACTTC.

This clonotype has just a few counts. The chain uses TRBV29-1 and TRBJ1-4, with TRBD1 identical over 7 bases. This CDR3 has 15 amino acids. Unmatched junction bases numbered 8, after V lost 0 bases and J lost 7 bases. Looked up from germline, CDR1 is SQVTM and CDR2 is ANQGSEA. In DNA, the CDR3 is TGCAGCGTTGAAGATGTAGGGGGCGCGGCTGAAAAACTGTTTTTT. Translating gives CSVEDVGGAAEKLFF. Using reference TRBV29-1 and TRBJ1-4 for the parts outside the CDR3, the full variable domain is SAVISQKPSRDICQRGTSLTIQCQVDSQVTMMFWYRQQPGQSLTLIATANQGSEATYESGFVIDKFPISRPNLTFSTLTVSNMSPEDSSIYLCSVEDVGGAAEKLFFGSGTQLSVL.

The J gene is TRBJ1-1, the V gene TRBV6-6; D ambiguous. Trimming took off 2 bases at V and 7 bases at J, with 8 bases between the two ends. Per the germline V gene, CDR1 is MNHNY and CDR2 is SVGAGI (reference sequence). The CDR3 is 12 residues long. The CDR3 is CASSYGGIEAFF. For the CDR3, the DNA is TGTGCCAGCAGTTACGGCGGAATTGAAGCTTTCTTT.

This clonotype was found a few times. V is TRBV9 and J is TRBJ2-7; 10 nucleotides align to TRBD1. The trim removed 3 bases at V and 6 bases at J, leaving 15 bases unmatched. Germline CDR1 and CDR2: SGDLS and YYNGEE. The CDR3 contains 17 residues. Written as DNA, the CDR3 is TGTGCCAGCAGCGAGGACAGGGGGTTCAGCCGGGGATCCGAGCAGTACTTC. This sequence encodes CASSEDRGFSRGSEQYF.

The rearrangement uses TRBV6-6 and TRBJ1-1; 12 bases match TRBD1. Trimming took 4 bases from V and 7 from J; bases not matched to a gene: 4. Germline V gene lookup returns CDR1 MNHNY and CDR2 SVGAGI (reference sequence). This CDR3 is 14 amino acids long. The CDR3 region is CASSWGQGASEAFF. Here the CDR3 DNA reads TGTGCCAGCAGTTGGGGACAGGGGGCCAGTGAAGCTTTCTTT.

The chain recombines TRBV10-3 with TRBJ2-5, with D perhaps TRBD2 (5 bases). The assigned J gene may be wrong: the sequence end matches TRBJ2-7 better. Germline CDR1 ENHRY, CDR2 SYGVKD. CDR3 length: 15 residues. The CDR3 nucleotides are TGTGCCATCAGTAACCCGACCCTGGAGGTGTCCGAGCAGTACTTC. Translated, it gives CAISNPTLEVSEQYF.

The CDR3 DNA sequence: TGCAGTGCTAAAAGGAAAGCTAGCACAGATACGCAGTATTTT. It translates to CSAKRKASTDTQYF. This chain uses TRBV20-1 with TRBJ2-3; D unresolved. Germline-derived CDR1 and CDR2 are DFQATT and SNEGSKA (reference sequence). The CDR3 sequence is 14 residues long. V dropped 4 bases and J dropped 0 bases, with 11 bases sitting between them.

The CDR3 coding sequence is TGTGCCAGCAGTACACGAGAGGGGGCATTAGCTCGTACGCAGTATTTT. This codes for CASSTREGALARTQYF. The chain employs TRBV12-3 or TRBV12-4 and TRBJ2-3; 7 positions match TRBD1. The CDR3 covers 16 residues. The V segment lost 5 bases and the J segment 8 bases; nucleotides outside the gene matches: 16.

Of note for this clonotype: At one boundary the junction diverges from the germline segment, which might be a read error. This rearrangement joins TRBV4-1 to TRBJ1-5, with 7 bases that match TRBD1. Germline V lookup: CDR1 MGHRA, CDR2 YSYEKL. The CDR3 spans 16 residues. This CDR3 reads CANSQATGDPYLPQHF. CDR3 coding DNA: TGCGCCAACAGCCAAGCCACAGGGGACCCCTATTTGCCCCAGCATTTT.

The chain uses TRBV6-5 and TRBJ1-2, with TRBD1 matching over 7 bases. Germline trimming cut 7 bases from V and 2 bases from J; bases unmatched to any gene: 4. Germline loops: CDR1 MNHEY, CDR2 SVGAGI. This CDR3 is 13 amino acids long. CDR3 nucleotide sequence: TGTGCCAGCACCTGGGGACAGAACTATGGCTACACCTTC. Amino acids: CASTWGQNYGYTF.

V and J are TRBV5-5 and TRBJ2-5, with D maybe TRBD2 (6 bases). This CDR3 comprises 15 residues. The germline CDR1 and CDR2 sequences are SGHKS and YYEKEE (reference sequence). V was clipped by 0 bases and J by 2 bases, with 11 bases between them. CDR3 in amino acids: CASSLAPGVQETQYF. CDR3 DNA sequence: TGTGCCAGCAGCTTGGCGCCGGGGGTACAAGAGACCCAGTACTTC.

This clonotype was observed a few times. The chain combines TRBV28 with TRBJ2-6; weak D call: TRBD2 (5 bases). Trimming removed 6 bases from V and 6 bases from J, with 21 bases in between. This CDR3 region has 17 residues. Germline lookup yields CDR1 MDHEN and CDR2 SYDVKM. CDR3 loop: CASSIPGGNREANVLTF. CDR3 in DNA: TGTGCCAGCAGCATCCCAGGAGGTAACCGGGAGGCCAACGTCCTGACTTTC.

V usage is TRBV4-3 and J usage is TRBJ2-7; the match to TRBD1 covers 10 bases. The CDR3 is made up of 16 amino acids. Germline CDR1 LGHNA, CDR2 YSLEER. Trimming removed 0 bases from V and 12 bases from J; junction bases left unmatched: 14. CDR3 in amino acids: CASSQEDRGPIYRLYF. The CDR3 coding sequence is TGCGCCAGCAGCCAAGAAGACAGGGGGCCCATCTATCGATTGTACTTC.

The V and J genes are TRBV20-1 and TRBJ2-3; weak D call: TRBD2 (6 bases). The CDR3 totals 15 residues. Trimming cost V 6 bases and J 1 base, with 17 bases left between them. Germline V gene data show CDR1 as DFQATT and CDR2 as SNEGSKA (reference sequence). Here the CDR3 DNA reads TGCAGTGCGGAAAGTCGGACTACCGGCACAGATACGCAGTATTTT. Translation gives CSAESRTTGTDTQYF.

The V call is TRBV10-3, the J call TRBJ2-2; perhaps TRBD1 as D (6 bases). Deletions cut 7 bases from V and 0 bases from J, with 15 bases between. This CDR3 is 16 amino acids long. In germline, CDR1 is ENHRY, CDR2 SYGVKD. This chain's CDR3 is CAITPHPGANTGELFF. DNA of the CDR3: TGTGCCATCACCCCTCATCCAGGGGCGAACACCGGGGAGCTGTTTTTT.

This rearrangement joins TRBV5-1 to TRBJ1-1; tentative D call: TRBD1 (6 bases). There are 15 residues in the CDR3. With 0 bases removed from V and 4 bases from J, the gap between germline ends came to 13 bases. The germline V gene encodes CDR1 SGHRS and CDR2 YFSETQ. The CDR3 coding sequence is TGCGCCAGCAGCTTGGCGACAGGCGCGAGCACTGAAGCTTTCTTT. It encodes CASSLATGASTEAFF.

CDR3 region: CASRIGAGLAGTQQFF. In DNA, the CDR3 is TGTGCCAGCAGAATAGGAGCCGGACTAGCGGGGACCCAGCAGTTCTTC. The chain couples TRBV7-9 to TRBJ2-1; TRBD2 matches 12 bases. This CDR3 has 16 residues. CDR1 is SEHNR and CDR2 is FQNEAQ in the germline V gene (reference sequence). V was clipped by 6 bases and J by 11 bases; unmatched bases: 14.

A few counts support this clonotype. The chain couples TRBV20-1 to TRBJ2-1; unclear D gene. Per the germline V gene, CDR1 is DFQATT and CDR2 is SNEGSKA (reference sequence). The germline V and J ends were trimmed by 3 bases and 0 bases, with 9 bases remaining between them. The CDR3 is 14 residues long. This CDR3 reads CSASEPPSYNEQFF. The CDR3 coding sequence is TGCAGTGCTAGCGAGCCACCCTCCTACAATGAGCAGTTCTTC.

This clonotype was seen only a few times. The chain recombines TRBV20-1 with TRBJ2-7; D gene unclear. The length of the CDR3 is 16 residues. V lost 1 base to trimming and J lost 4 bases, with 20 bases between them. Germline-derived CDR1 and CDR2 are DFQATT and SNEGSKA (reference sequence). In DNA form, the CDR3 reads TGCAGTGCTAGAGTATTCGAGACTGGTTTTCGTTACGAGCAGTACTTC. This codes for CSARVFETGFRYEQYF.

The V and J genes are TRBV6-2 or TRBV6-3 and TRBJ2-7; D is perhaps TRBD1 (5 bases). Germline values: CDR1 MNHEY, CDR2 SVGEGT. This CDR3 contains 13 residues. The V end lost 1 base, the J end lost 9 bases, and 13 bases lay between the germline ends. The CDR3 sequence is CASSYWGKPRQYF. The CDR3 DNA is TGTGCCAGCAGTTACTGGGGCAAGCCGAGGCAGTACTTC.

The chain carries TRBV2 and TRBJ1-4; D remains unclear. The CDR3 sequence is 16 residues long. Germline CDR1 and CDR2: SNHLY and FYNNEI. The V gene lost 6 bases and the J gene lost 0 bases, with 14 bases spanning the gap. The CDR3 DNA reads as TGTGCCAGCAGCAGTCGACGACCCGCAACTAATGAAAAACTGTTTTTT. Its protein product is CASSSRRPATNEKLFF.

This clonotype has more than one count but fewer than ten. The chain uses TRBV2 and TRBJ1-2; tentatively, D is TRBD1 (6 bases). The ends were cut back, 8 bases at V and 4 bases at J, with 14 bases in the middle. Germline CDR1 reads SNHLY; CDR2 reads FYNNEI. There are 13 residues in the CDR3. CDR3 DNA: TGTGCCAGCCGGACAGAGGTTCGCTATGGCTACACCTTC. Encoded protein: CASRTEVRYGYTF. The full variable domain, its missing parts supplied by reference TRBV2 and TRBJ1-2, is EPEVTQTPSHQVTQMGQEVILRCVPISNHLYFYWYRQILGQKVEFLVSFYNNEISEKSEIFDDQFSVERPDGSNFTLKIRSTKLEDSAMYFCASRTEVRYGYTFGSGTRLTVV.

In its sample, this clonotype was seen a few times. This chain links TRBV4-3 with TRBJ2-7, with 11 positions matching TRBD2. CDR3 length equals 15 residues. The ends lost 0 bases at V and 5 bases at J; junction bases unmatched: 3. In germline, CDR1 is LGHNA, CDR2 YSLEER. CDR3 sequence reads: CASSQDTSGSDEQYF. For the CDR3, the DNA is TGCGCCAGCAGCCAAGACACTAGCGGGAGCGACGAGCAGTACTTC.

This clonotype was observed many times. J is TRBJ2-5 and V is TRBV18; D assignment may be TRBD1 or TRBD2 (5 bases each). V lost 8 bases and J 1 base, leaving 11 bases between the germline ends. This CDR3 has 13 residues. CDR1 KGHSH and CDR2 LQKENI come from the germline V gene. DNA for the CDR3: TGTGCCAGCAGCCCGGGGCTCCAAGAGACCCAGTACTTC. Encoded protein: CASSPGLQETQYF. Full variable domain (outside the CDR3, taken from reference TRBV18 and TRBJ2-5): NAGVMQNPRHLVRRRGQEARLRCSPMKGHSHVYWYRQLPEEGLKFMVYLQKENIIDESGMPKERFSAEFPKEGPSILRIQQVVRGDSAAYFCASSPGLQETQYFGPGTRLLVL.

This chain uses TRBV3-1 with TRBJ2-7; D might be TRBD1 or TRBD2, each matching 6 bases. V gave up 4 bases and J gave up 1 base, with 14 bases separating them. CDR1 is LGHDT and CDR2 is YNNKEL in the germline V gene (reference sequence). CDR3 length: 15 residues. This CDR3 reads CASSPAGGGSYEQYF. The CDR3 bases are TGTGCCAGCAGCCCGGCCGGAGGGGGATCCTACGAGCAGTACTTC.

This clonotype showed up many times. CDR3 protein: CSVTAGTGNSPLHF. The CDR3 region has the DNA TGCAGCGTAACCGCCGGGACAGGGAATTCACCCCTCCACTTT. V is TRBV29-1 and J is TRBJ1-6; 9 bases match TRBD1. Germline lookup yields CDR1 SQVTM and CDR2 ANQGSEA. Trimming removed 6 bases from V and 7 bases from J; junction bases left unmatched: 7. The CDR3 is 14 amino acids.

On this clonotype itself: With a much larger clone just one base away, this may be a read error. The chain recombines TRBV3-1 with TRBJ2-7; D call uncertain. Trimming took 5 bases from V and 2 from J, leaving 13 bases between them. This CDR3 region has 14 residues. Per germline, CDR1 LGHDT and CDR2 YNNKEL (reference sequence). The CDR3, as DNA: TGTGCCAGCAGCTCCCAGGACGGCCCCTACGAGCAGTACTTC. It translates to CASSSQDGPYEQYF.